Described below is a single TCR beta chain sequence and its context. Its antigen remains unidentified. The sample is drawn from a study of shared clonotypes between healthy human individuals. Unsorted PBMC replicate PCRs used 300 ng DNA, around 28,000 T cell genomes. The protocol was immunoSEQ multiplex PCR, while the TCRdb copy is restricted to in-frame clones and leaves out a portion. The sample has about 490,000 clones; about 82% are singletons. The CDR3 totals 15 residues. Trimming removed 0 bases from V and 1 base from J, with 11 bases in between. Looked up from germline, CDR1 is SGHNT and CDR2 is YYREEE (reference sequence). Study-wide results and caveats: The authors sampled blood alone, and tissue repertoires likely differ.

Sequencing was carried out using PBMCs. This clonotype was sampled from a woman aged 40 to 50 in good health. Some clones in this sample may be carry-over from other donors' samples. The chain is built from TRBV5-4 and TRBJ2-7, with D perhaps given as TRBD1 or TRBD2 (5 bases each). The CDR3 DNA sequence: TGTGCCAGCAGCTTGGGGGGGATGAATTCCTACGAGCAGTACTTC. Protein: CASSLGGMNSYEQYF. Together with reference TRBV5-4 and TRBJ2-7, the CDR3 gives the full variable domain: ETGVTQSPTHLIKTRGQQVTLRCSSQSGHNTVSWYQQALGQGPQFIFQYYREEENGRGNFPPRFSGLQFPNYSSELNVNALELDDSALYLCASSLGGMNSYEQYFGPGTRLTVT.